This entry lists 21 T cell receptor beta chains sequenced from one sample in a study of T cells in Graves' hyperthyroidism and ophthalmopathy. Amplified TCR beta CDR3 regions came from RNA transcripts. In the first-round RT-PCR of the TCR CDR3, the HTBI primer set was used. TCRdb analysed the multiplex PCR reads with MiXCR anew, one entry per CDR3 protein. The table includes around 700,000 distinct CDR3 sequences, over 15% detected once. Sequencing was carried out using blood. These receptors were collected from a woman aged 45-65 years with Graves' hyperthyroidism that later progressed to Graves' ophthalmopathy.

V gene TRBV3-1 combines with J gene TRBJ2-1, with 8 bases lining up with TRBD1. V lost 4 bases and J lost 2; bases outside the gene matches: 7. Germline CDR1 LGHDT, CDR2 YNNKEL (reference sequence). This CDR3 region has 16 residues. CDR3 nucleotides: TGTGCCAGCAGCCCGACAGGGGCCCCCCCCTACAATGAGCAGTTCTTC. Its translation is CASSPTGAPPYNEQFF.

This clonotype was found a few times. The chain joins TRBV10-3 to TRBJ1-1; D is unresolved. The CDR3 totals 14 residues. Germline V gene sequence: CDR1 ENHRY, CDR2 SYGVKD. V lost 10 bases to trimming and J lost 1 base, with 16 bases between them. The CDR3 protein is CATDLSPGNTEAFF. CDR3 nucleotide sequence: TGTGCCACGGACCTCTCCCCGGGGAACACTGAAGCTTTCTTT.

The sample holds many counts of this clonotype. The gene calls are TRBV30 and TRBJ1-1; no reliable D call. The V end lost 5 bases, the J end lost 2 bases, and 15 bases lay between the germline ends. This CDR3 has 14 amino acids. Germline V gene data show CDR1 as GTSNPN and CDR2 as SVGIG (reference sequence). The CDR3 DNA is TGTGCCTGGTCCGCGGAGGCCCTTAACACTGAAGCTTTCTTT. Protein sequence: CAWSAEALNTEAFF.

Notes on this clonotype: With a much larger clone just one base away, this may be a read error. This sequence joins TRBV11-2 and TRBJ1-5, with 12 bases aligning to TRBD1. The CDR3 is made up of 16 amino acids. CDR1 is SGHAT, CDR2 FQNNGV, per germline. After removal of 7 bases from V and 5 bases from J, the junction contained 9 bases not matched to a gene. The chain's CDR3 is CASISAGTGGDQPQHF. In DNA, the CDR3 is TGTGCCAGCATCAGCGCCGGGACAGGGGGCGATCAGCCCCAGCATTTT.

This clonotype was seen ten or more times. The V and J genes are TRBV7-2 and TRBJ2-1; D call uncertain. Germline assignment: CDR1 SGHTA and CDR2 FQGNSA. V dropped 2 bases and J dropped 9 bases, with 8 bases sitting between them. CDR3 length: 12 amino acids. Here the CDR3 DNA reads TGTGCCAGCAGCTTATTACGGGTTGAGCAGTTCTTC. Amino acids: CASSLLRVEQFF.

This clonotype came up a few times. In DNA, the CDR3 is TGTGCCAGTAGGACGGAATTGAAGCAGTTCTTC. Amino acids: CASRTELKQFF. The gene calls are TRBV19 and TRBJ2-7; D gene ambiguous. Judging by the DNA end, TRBJ2-1 fits better; the J call may be wrong. This CDR3 contains 11 residues. The germline gives CDR1 LNHDA, CDR2 SQIVND (reference sequence).

The V and J genes are TRBV5-4 and TRBJ2-2; 7 bases agree with TRBD1. The CDR3 has 15 residues. The ends lost 4 bases at V and 6 bases at J; junction bases unmatched: 9. In germline, CDR1 is SGHNT, CDR2 YYREEE (reference sequence). CDR3 bases: TGTGCCAGCAGCCCGCAACAGGGGTTGGCCGGGGAGCTGTTTTTT. Its protein product is CASSPQQGLAGELFF.

This clonotype showed up just a few times. The chain combines TRBV12-3 or TRBV12-4 with TRBJ1-5, with D tentatively TRBD1 (6 bases). The CDR3 has 16 residues. V lost 4 bases to trimming and J lost 0 bases, with 13 bases between them. In DNA, the CDR3 is TGTGCCAGCAGTTCTCCGTACAGGGATAGCAATCAGCCCCAGCATTTT. Translated: CASSSPYRDSNQPQHF.

Ten or more counts support this clonotype. The V call is TRBV11-3, the J call TRBJ2-3, with D tentatively TRBD1 (5 bases). CDR1 and CDR2 (germline): SGHNT, YENEEA. Deletions cut 3 bases from V and 0 bases from J, with 10 bases between. This CDR3 has 15 residues. CDR3 sequence: CASSFRAGSTDTQYF. CDR3 DNA: TGTGCCAGCAGCTTTCGGGCAGGGAGCACAGATACGCAGTATTTT.

The J gene is TRBJ2-1, the V gene TRBV7-3, with D perhaps matching TRBD2 (6 bases). Trimming took off 4 bases at V and 4 bases at J, with 17 bases between the two ends. Germline V gene lookup returns CDR1 SGHTA and CDR2 FQGTGA. The CDR3 sequence is 16 residues long. The CDR3 sequence is CASSSEGSWGYNEQFF. In DNA, the CDR3 is TGTGCCAGCAGCTCGGAGGGGAGCTGGGGTTACAATGAGCAGTTCTTC.

The chain has TRBV10-1 and TRBJ2-7; 10 bases line up with TRBD1. CDR1 and CDR2 from the germline V gene are WNHNN and SYGVQD (reference sequence). The CDR3 contains 13 residues. V shed 5 bases, J shed 7 bases, and the junction held 5 bases outside the gene matches. The CDR3 is CASSHGTGEEQYF. The CDR3 DNA reads TGCGCCAGCAGTCACGGGACAGGGGAAGAGCAGTACTTC.

This clonotype was detected many times. The chain combines TRBV6-1 with TRBJ1-1; no definite D call. The CDR3 runs 16 residues. CDR1 and CDR2 (germline): MNHNS, SASEGT. The V end lost 6 bases, the J end lost 4 bases, and 21 bases lay between the germline ends. In nucleotides, the CDR3 is TGTGCCAGCAGACTTTCCGGACTGGGATTGGGCACTGAAGCTTTCTTT. Its protein is CASRLSGLGLGTEAFF.

This clonotype was observed a few times. The rearrangement uses TRBV7-2 and TRBJ2-7; 7 bases are shared with TRBD1. Trimming at V came to 0 bases and at J to 2 bases, leaving 4 bases not matched to a gene. The CDR3 is 15 residues long. Germline V CDR1 and CDR2: SGHTA, FQGNSA. As DNA, the CDR3 is TGTGCCAGCAGCTTAGCAGGGGGCCAAACCTACGAGCAGTACTTC. Residues: CASSLAGGQTYEQYF.

In this sample, this clonotype turned up many times. The chain joins TRBV12-3 or TRBV12-4 to TRBJ2-6; 10 bases agree with TRBD1. The CDR3 has 18 amino acids. V trimming: 7 bases; J trimming: 4 bases; junction bases outside the gene matches: 13. The CDR3 nucleotides read TGTGCCAGCAAAAAACTAGCCGGGACAGGGGACGGGGCCAACGTCCTGACTTTC. Translated: CASKKLAGTGDGANVLTF.

The chain is built from TRBV5-4 and TRBJ2-7, with D tentatively TRBD1 (6 bases). In germline, CDR1 is SGHNT, CDR2 YYREEE (reference sequence). Trimming shortened V by 4 bases and J by 4 bases, and 15 bases separated the two germline ends. The CDR3 is 14 residues long. The CDR3 nucleotides read TGTGCCAGCAGCCGGGGACACGGAGAATACGAGCAGTACTTC. Protein sequence: CASSRGHGEYEQYF.

V is TRBV7-8 and J is TRBJ1-5; D is perhaps TRBD1 (5 bases). Germline values: CDR1 SGHVS, CDR2 FQNEAQ. The germline V and J ends were trimmed by 4 bases and 0 bases, with 16 bases remaining between them. The CDR3 has 17 amino acids. Here the CDR3 reads CASSSGPTGSSNQPQHF. CDR3 nucleotides: TGTGCCAGCAGCTCAGGGCCTACAGGTAGTAGCAATCAGCCCCAGCATTTT.

In this sample, this clonotype turned up many times. CDR3 sequence (DNA): TGTGCCAGCAGCTTAGTTGACGAGCAGTACTTC. Its translation: CASSLVDEQYF. J is TRBJ2-7 and V is TRBV11-2; D not resolved. CDR3 length: 11 residues. The germline V gene encodes CDR1 SGHAT and CDR2 FQNNGV. The ends were cut back, 1 base at V and 5 bases at J, with 3 bases in the middle.

This chain uses TRBV6-1 with TRBJ2-7; D not resolved. V was shortened by 6 bases and J by 3 bases, with 9 bases between the two germline ends. The CDR3 loop spans 12 amino acids. CDR1 MNHNS and CDR2 SASEGT come from the germline V gene. The chain's CDR3 is CASSPIFYEQYF. In DNA form, the CDR3 reads TGTGCCAGCAGCCCCATCTTCTACGAGCAGTACTTC.

The chain is built from TRBV7-6 and TRBJ1-2; possibly TRBD1 for D (6 bases). With 3 bases removed from V and 5 bases from J, the gap between germline ends came to 19 bases. The CDR3 spans 16 residues. Germline CDR1 and CDR2: SGHVS and FNYEAQ. Here the CDR3 DNA reads TGTGCCAGCAGCTTGGGCATCTCAGGGGTTGGTTATGGCTACACCTTC. Translated, it gives CASSLGISGVGYGYTF.

This chain connects TRBV29-1 to TRBJ2-7; 7 nucleotides line up with TRBD1. This CDR3 contains 13 residues. V lost 4 bases to trimming and J lost 6 bases; unmatched junction nucleotides: 9. The germline gives CDR1 SQVTM, CDR2 ANQGSEA. The CDR3 DNA reads as TGCAGCGTTGCGAGACAGGGTTTTGGCGAGCAGTACTTC. It yields the protein CSVARQGFGEQYF.

The rearrangement uses TRBV2 and TRBJ2-5; 9 bases agree with TRBD2. V lost 5 bases to trimming and J lost 4 bases; unmatched junction nucleotides: 14. CDR3 length: 17 residues. From germline, CDR1 is SNHLY and CDR2 FYNNEI. In DNA, the CDR3 is TGTGCCAGCAGTCAACGAAGCCTCGGGACTAGCAGAGAGACCCAGTACTTC. It is translated as CASSQRSLGTSRETQYF. Complete variable domain (other parts from reference TRBV2 and TRBJ2-5): EPEVTQTPSHQVTQMGQEVILRCVPISNHLYFYWYRQILGQKVEFLVSFYNNEISEKSEIFDDQFSVERPDGSNFTLKIRSTKLEDSAMYFCASSQRSLGTSRETQYFGPGTRLLVL.